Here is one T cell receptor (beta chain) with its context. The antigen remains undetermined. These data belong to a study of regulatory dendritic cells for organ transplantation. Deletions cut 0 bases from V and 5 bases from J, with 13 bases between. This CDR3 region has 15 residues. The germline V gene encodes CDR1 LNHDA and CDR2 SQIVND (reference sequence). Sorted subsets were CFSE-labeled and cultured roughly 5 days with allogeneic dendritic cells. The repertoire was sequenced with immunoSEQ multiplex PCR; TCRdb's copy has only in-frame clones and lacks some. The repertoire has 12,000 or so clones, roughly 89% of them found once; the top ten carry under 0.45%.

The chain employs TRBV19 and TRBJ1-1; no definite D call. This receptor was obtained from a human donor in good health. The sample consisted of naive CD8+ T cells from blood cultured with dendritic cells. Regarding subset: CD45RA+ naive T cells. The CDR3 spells CASSIDLEGSTEAFF. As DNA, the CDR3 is TGTGCCAGTAGTATAGATCTCGAGGGTTCTACTGAAGCTTTCTTT.